Listed below are T cell receptor beta chains from one sample, sequenced in a study of T cell responses to AZD1222 COVID-19 vaccine. The table came from immunoSEQ multiplex PCR; TCRdb's copy has only in-frame clones and leaves some out. The table includes 90,000 to 110,000 clones, around nine tenths detected once. Sample: peripheral blood, taken on day 0 of AZD1222 vaccination. The receptor set was obtained from an adult in good health. CDR3s include the opening cysteine and the closing phenylalanine or tryptophan. Each record gives: J gene, clone size, D gene, V gene, CDR3 protein, CDR3 DNA. The D gene is left open where the match is weak. Size values are once, few and many counts, or a class for expanded clones, and some rows have none.

J gene: TRBJ2-1; clone size: once; D gene: -; V gene: TRBV24-1; CDR3 protein: CATSDRWVDEQFF; CDR3 DNA: TGTGCCACCAGTGATCGCTGGGTCGATGAGCAGTTCTTC
J gene: TRBJ2-1; clone size: -; D gene: -; V gene: TRBV12-3/TRBV12-4; CDR3 protein: CASSLGRNNEQFF; CDR3 DNA: TGTGCCAGCAGTTTAGGACGGAACAATGAGCAGTTCTTC
J gene: TRBJ2-7; clone size: -; D gene: TRBD1; V gene: TRBV2; CDR3 protein: CASSMDRGMSYEQYF; CDR3 DNA: TGTGCCAGCAGTATGGACAGGGGTATGTCCTACGAGCAGTACTTC
J gene: TRBJ2-3; clone size: -; D gene: -; V gene: TRBV7-2; CDR3 protein: CASSLTSHTDTQYF; CDR3 DNA: TGTGCCAGCAGCTTAACTAGTCACACAGATACGCAGTATTTT
J gene: TRBJ1-3; clone size: once; D gene: -; V gene: TRBV28; CDR3 protein: CASSPNSGNTIYF; CDR3 DNA: TGTGCCAGCAGTCCGAACAGCGGAAACACCATATATTTT
J gene: TRBJ1-2; clone size: -; D gene: TRBD1; V gene: TRBV6-6; CDR3 protein: CASSQGVDIYGYTF; CDR3 DNA: TGTGCCAGCAGCCAGGGGGTAGATATCTATGGCTACACCTTC
J gene: TRBJ1-5; clone size: -; D gene: -; V gene: TRBV6-5; CDR3 protein: CASRVGGSSNQPQHF; CDR3 DNA: TGTGCCAGCAGGGTGGGTGGGTCTAGCAATCAGCCCCAGCATTTT
J gene: TRBJ2-3; clone size: -; D gene: -; V gene: TRBV20-1; CDR3 protein: CSALLTDTQYF; CDR3 DNA: TGCAGTGCTCTCCTAACGGATACGCAGTATTTT
J gene: TRBJ1-2; clone size: -; D gene: -; V gene: TRBV7-8; CDR3 protein: CASSLGVSYGYTF; CDR3 DNA: TGTGCCAGCAGCTTAGGTGTGAGCTATGGCTACACCTTC
J gene: TRBJ2-7; clone size: few; D gene: TRBD1; V gene: TRBV11-2; CDR3 protein: CASSPGTGGAGQYF; CDR3 DNA: TGTGCCAGCAGCCCCGGGACAGGGGGCGCCGGGCAGTACTTC
J gene: TRBJ2-2; clone size: -; D gene: -; V gene: TRBV9; CDR3 protein: CASSGAGSNTGELFF; CDR3 DNA: TGTGCCAGCAGCGGAGCAGGGTCCAACACCGGGGAGCTGTTTTTT
J gene: TRBJ1-5; clone size: -; D gene: -; V gene: TRBV18; CDR3 protein: CASSPGTNSNQPQHF; CDR3 DNA: TGTGCCAGCTCACCCGGGACAAATAGCAATCAGCCCCAGCATTTT
J gene: TRBJ1-5; clone size: few; D gene: TRBD1; V gene: TRBV10-3; CDR3 protein: CATWTGADQPQHF; CDR3 DNA: TGTGCCACCTGGACAGGGGCGGATCAGCCCCAGCATTTT
J gene: TRBJ2-1; clone size: -; D gene: TRBD2; V gene: TRBV7-9; CDR3 protein: CASSLNGGAYNEQFF; CDR3 DNA: TGTGCCAGCAGCTTAAACGGGGGGGCCTACAATGAGCAGTTCTTC
J gene: TRBJ1-1; clone size: -; D gene: -; V gene: TRBV5-1; CDR3 protein: CASSLGPKNTEAFF; CDR3 DNA: TGCGCCAGCAGCTTGGGACCGAAGAACACTGAAGCTTTCTTT
J gene: TRBJ1-2; clone size: -; D gene: -; V gene: TRBV9; CDR3 protein: CASSVEGRVSGYGYTF; CDR3 DNA: TGTGCCAGCAGCGTAGAGGGGCGGGTGTCGGGCTATGGCTACACCTTC
J gene: TRBJ2-1; clone size: -; D gene: TRBD2; V gene: TRBV4-3; CDR3 protein: CASSQDWAGGYNEQFF; CDR3 DNA: TGCGCCAGCAGCCAAGATTGGGCGGGGGGATACAATGAGCAGTTCTTC
J gene: TRBJ2-7; clone size: -; D gene: -; V gene: TRBV19; CDR3 protein: CASLGGSEQYF; CDR3 DNA: TGTGCCAGTCTAGGAGGGAGCGAGCAGTACTTC
J gene: TRBJ2-7; clone size: -; D gene: TRBD1; V gene: TRBV3-1/TRBV3-2; CDR3 protein: CASSPSTGQLYEQYF; CDR3 DNA: TGTGCCAGCAGCCCCTCCACGGGACAGCTCTACGAGCAGTACTTC
J gene: TRBJ2-2; clone size: -; D gene: -; V gene: TRBV9; CDR3 protein: CASSVDFGTGELFF; CDR3 DNA: TGTGCCAGCAGCGTGGATTTTGGGACCGGGGAGCTGTTTTTT
J gene: TRBJ2-2; clone size: -; D gene: TRBD1; V gene: TRBV19; CDR3 protein: CASMTGRRTGELFF; CDR3 DNA: TGTGCCAGTATGACAGGGCGGCGAACCGGGGAGCTGTTTTTT
J gene: TRBJ2-1; clone size: -; D gene: -; V gene: TRBV11-2; CDR3 protein: CASSLALPGGEQFF; CDR3 DNA: TGTGCCAGCAGCTTAGCCCTCCCAGGGGGGGAGCAGTTCTTC
J gene: TRBJ1-2; clone size: -; D gene: -; V gene: TRBV6-5; CDR3 protein: CASSYSTKGWDGYTF; CDR3 DNA: TGTGCCAGCAGTTACTCGACTAAGGGCTGGGATGGCTACACCTTC
J gene: TRBJ1-2; clone size: -; D gene: TRBD1; V gene: TRBV19; CDR3 protein: CATLLGTGGSGYTF; CDR3 DNA: TGTGCCACCCTGCTGGGGACAGGGGGCTCTGGCTACACCTTC
J gene: TRBJ2-3; clone size: once; D gene: TRBD2; V gene: TRBV2; CDR3 protein: CASRTLAGGVTDTQYF; CDR3 DNA: TGTGCCAGCAGAACCTTAGCGGGGGGGGTGACAGATACGCAGTATTTT
J gene: TRBJ2-6; clone size: -; D gene: TRBD1; V gene: TRBV30; CDR3 protein: CAWSVPTGGGWANVLTF; CDR3 DNA: TGTGCCTGGAGTGTACCGACAGGGGGTGGGTGGGCCAACGTCCTGACTTTC
J gene: TRBJ1-1; clone size: -; D gene: -; V gene: TRBV27; CDR3 protein: CASSFRWGTNTEAFF; CDR3 DNA: TGTGCCAGCAGTTTTCGTTGGGGTACAAACACTGAAGCTTTCTTT
J gene: TRBJ1-6; clone size: few; D gene: -; V gene: TRBV21-1; CDR3 protein: CASRSSGRDNSPLHF; CDR3 DNA: TGTGCCAGCAGATCTTCCGGGCGGGATAATTCACCCCTCCACTTT
J gene: TRBJ1-2; clone size: -; D gene: -; V gene: TRBV19; CDR3 protein: CGARSGNYGYTF; CDR3 DNA: TGTGGAGCCCGAAGTGGGAACTATGGCTACACCTTC
J gene: TRBJ2-1; clone size: -; D gene: -; V gene: TRBV12-5; CDR3 protein: CASGPMVGEQFF; CDR3 DNA: TGTGCTAGTGGTCCCATGGTAGGTGAGCAGTTCTTC
J gene: TRBJ2-3; clone size: -; D gene: -; V gene: TRBV5-1; CDR3 protein: CASSTQGTDTQYF; CDR3 DNA: TGCGCCAGCAGCACACAGGGAACAGATACGCAGTATTTT
J gene: TRBJ1-4; clone size: -; D gene: -; V gene: TRBV29-1; CDR3 protein: CSVRPAAGEKLFF; CDR3 DNA: TGCAGCGTTCGACCTGCCGCGGGTGAAAAACTGTTTTTT
J gene: TRBJ1-1; clone size: -; D gene: TRBD1; V gene: TRBV5-4; CDR3 protein: CASSPGQGRNTEAFF; CDR3 DNA: TGTGCCAGCAGCCCGGGACAGGGGCGGAACACTGAAGCTTTCTTT
J gene: TRBJ2-7; clone size: once; D gene: -; V gene: TRBV7-2; CDR3 protein: CASSRFGYEQYF; CDR3 DNA: TGTGCCAGCAGCCGCTTTGGCTACGAGCAGTACTTC
J gene: TRBJ1-5; clone size: few; D gene: -; V gene: TRBV7-8; CDR3 protein: CASSLAGGASNQPQHF; CDR3 DNA: TGTGCCAGCAGCTTAGCGGGGGGGGCTAGCAATCAGCCCCAGCATTTT
J gene: TRBJ1-1; clone size: -; D gene: TRBD1; V gene: TRBV5-1; CDR3 protein: CASSPRTGGFTEAFF; CDR3 DNA: TGCGCCAGCAGCCCCAGGACAGGGGGCTTCACTGAAGCTTTCTTT
J gene: TRBJ2-5; clone size: few; D gene: TRBD2; V gene: TRBV23-1; CDR3 protein: CARKLALTAGGETQYF; CDR3 DNA: TGCGCCAGAAAATTGGCCCTTACCGCGGGGGGCGAGACCCAGTACTTC